These 12 T cell receptor beta chains came from one sample sequenced in a study of T cell changes during pregnancy in multiple sclerosis (dated by TCRdb to about 2019). The method was the immunoSEQ multiplex PCR assay. TCRdb's version of the immuneACCESS table is confined to in-frame rearrangements and falls short of the full clone set. An unresolved V gene accounts for under half of the shortfall where checked; the remainder is of unknown origin. The sample contains fewer than 75,000 clones, more than 85% of them found a single time. 3% to 4% of the sample comes from the top ten. This sample comprised peripheral blood, obtained after pregnancy. The source is a female donor in good health, enrolled as a control in a pregnancy study.

The V call is TRBV5-1, the J call TRBJ1-2; D unresolved. The V end was cut by 5 bases, the J end by 2 bases, with 13 bases between. This CDR3 comprises 14 residues. Germline V CDR1 and CDR2: SGHRS, YFSETQ. Here the CDR3 reads CASRDSPGNYGYTF. The DNA of the CDR3 is TGCGCCAGCAGGGATTCACCGGGAAACTATGGCTACACCTTC.

The V call is TRBV7-9, the J call TRBJ1-5; 9 positions match TRBD1. V shed 5 bases, J shed 5 bases, and the junction held 4 bases outside the gene matches. Per the germline V gene, CDR1 is SEHNR and CDR2 is FQNEAQ (reference sequence). The length of the CDR3 is 14 residues. The CDR3 DNA sequence: TGTGCCAGCAGCCAGGACAGGGGCGATCAGCCCCAGCATTTT. Translating gives CASSQDRGDQPQHF.

V usage is TRBV4-1 and J usage is TRBJ1-1; D is unresolved. The CDR3 loop spans 12 amino acids. Trimming stripped 3 bases from V and 8 bases from J, with 10 bases between. Germline-derived CDR1 and CDR2 are MGHRA and YSYEKL. The CDR3 loop is CASSHVGSEAFF. The CDR3 nucleotides are TGCGCCAGCAGCCACGTCGGTTCGGAAGCTTTCTTT.

The CDR3 loop reads CASSYSQEDNQPQHF. The CDR3 DNA reads TGTGCCAGCAGTTACTCCCAAGAGGACAATCAGCCCCAGCATTTT. The chain has TRBV6-5 and TRBJ1-5, with D hard to call. The V gene lost 0 bases and the J gene lost 3 bases, with 9 bases spanning the gap. Germline loops: CDR1 MNHEY, CDR2 SVGAGI. The CDR3 length is 15 residues.

The rearrangement joins TRBV5-5 to TRBJ1-1; possibly TRBD1 for D (5 bases). Germline CDR1 reads SGHKS; CDR2 reads YYEKEE (reference sequence). The CDR3 totals 16 residues. Trimming removed 2 bases from V and 5 bases from J, with 19 bases in between. In DNA form, the CDR3 reads TGTGCCAGCAGCTTACTTTTCGGGGGAGAGAGGACTGAAGCTTTCTTT. Encoded protein: CASSLLFGGERTEAFF.

This clone was counted once. The chain links TRBV6-6 to TRBJ2-3; D remains unclear. Trimming took off 2 bases at V and 0 bases at J, with 9 bases between the two ends. The CDR3 runs 15 residues. In germline, CDR1 is MNHNY, CDR2 SVGAGI (reference sequence). CDR3: CASSYPASSTDTQYF. CDR3 bases: TGTGCCAGCAGTTACCCAGCGTCTAGCACAGATACGCAGTATTTT.

The rearrangement uses TRBV7-2 and TRBJ1-3; D gene uncertain. V shed 5 bases and J shed 0 bases, with 8 bases lying between them. The CDR3 is made up of 14 amino acids. The V gene's germline CDR1 is SGHTA and CDR2 FQGNSA. CDR3 protein: CASSQGSSGNTIYF. CDR3 coding DNA: TGTGCCAGCAGCCAAGGGAGCTCTGGAAACACCATATATTTT. Variable domain in full (rest from reference TRBV7-2 and TRBJ1-3): GAGVSQSPSNKVTEKGKDVELRCDPISGHTALYWYRQSLGQGLEFLIYFQGNSAPDKSGLPSDRFSAERTGGSVSTLTIQRTQQEDSAVYLCASSQGSSGNTIYFGEGSWLTVV.

The chain employs TRBV9 and TRBJ2-2; TRBD2 matches at 7 bases. This CDR3 is built from 14 residues. Germline V gives CDR1 SGDLS, CDR2 YYNGEE. Trimming took 3 bases from V and 4 from J; bases not matched to a gene: 3. CDR3: CASSAPGGTGELFF. As DNA, the CDR3 is TGTGCCAGCAGCGCACCGGGAGGCACCGGGGAGCTGTTTTTT. The whole variable domain, remainder taken from reference TRBV9 and TRBJ2-2, is DSGVTQTPKHLITATGQRVTLRCSPRSGDLSVYWYQQSLDQGLQFLIQYYNGEERAKGNILERFSAQQFPDLHSELNLSSLELGDSALYFCASSAPGGTGELFFGEGSRLTVL.

This clone was observed a few times. This sequence joins TRBV7-2 and TRBJ2-5, with TRBD2 matching 8 bases. CDR1 and CDR2 (germline): SGHTA, FQGNSA. Trimming cost V 5 bases and J 5 bases; bases outside gene matches: 13. This CDR3 spans 16 amino acids. The DNA of the CDR3 is TGTGCCAGCAGCCCCGGGGGAGCGGGAGCGAGTGAGACCCAGTACTTC. Residues: CASSPGGAGASETQYF.

The chain links TRBV27 to TRBJ2-3; 8 bases align to TRBD2. The trim removed 2 bases at V and 1 base at J, leaving 5 bases unmatched. Germline-derived CDR1 and CDR2 are MNHEY and SMNVEV (reference sequence). The CDR3 contains 16 residues. The CDR3 coding sequence is TGTGCCAGCAGTTTAACTCTTAGCGGGGGCACAGATACGCAGTATTTT. It is translated as CASSLTLSGGTDTQYF.

The chain recombines TRBV19 with TRBJ2-3, with D tentatively TRBD1 (6 bases). The CDR3 is made up of 18 amino acids. Trimming stripped 5 bases from V and 8 bases from J, with 29 bases between. Germline lookup yields CDR1 LNHDA and CDR2 SQIVND (reference sequence). In nucleotides, the CDR3 is TGTGCCAGTAGTTCACCTCCCAGGGGAAGGGGCGACTCGGGTACGCAGTATTTT. This sequence encodes CASSSPPRGRGDSGTQYF. Using reference TRBV19 and TRBJ2-3 for the parts outside the CDR3, the full variable domain is DGGITQSPKYLFRKEGQNVTLSCEQNLNHDAMYWYRQDPGQGLRLIYYSQIVNDFQKGDIAEGYSVSREKKESFPLTVTSAQKNPTAFYLCASSSPPRGRGDSGTQYFGPGTRLTVL.

The chain employs TRBV19 and TRBJ1-2; 9 nucleotides line up with TRBD1. Looked up from germline, CDR1 is LNHDA and CDR2 is SQIVND (reference sequence). This CDR3 is 14 amino acids long. The V segment lost 3 bases and the J segment 4 bases; nucleotides outside the gene matches: 3. This CDR3 is CASSIGTGTYGYTF. The DNA of the CDR3 is TGTGCCAGTAGTATCGGGACAGGGACCTATGGCTACACCTTC.